Presented here are 31 T cell receptor beta chains from one specimen sequenced in a study of blood T cell repertoires in COVID-19. The data were produced by immunoSEQ multiplex PCR, yet TCRdb's version contains in-frame clones alone and is incomplete. The sample records around 120,000 clones, about three quarters being singletons. Input material: peripheral blood. The source of these receptors is a woman between 65 and 79 years old with acute or convalescent COVID-19.

The CDR3 is CASSPQNQGGGEQYF. CDR3 DNA: TGTGCCAGCTCCCCTCAGAACCAGGGCGGGGGCGAGCAGTACTTC. V usage is TRBV18 and J usage is TRBJ2-7, with 7 bases matching TRBD2. There are 15 residues in the CDR3. V trimming: 6 bases; J trimming: 6 bases; junction bases outside the gene matches: 14. CDR1 and CDR2 from the germline V gene are KGHSH and LQKENI.

J is TRBJ1-4 and V is TRBV7-9, with 9 positions matching TRBD1. After removal of 5 bases from V and 4 bases from J, the junction contained 5 bases not matched to a gene. The germline CDR1 and CDR2 sequences are SEHNR and FQNEAQ (reference sequence). This CDR3 contains 15 residues. CDR3 bases: TGTGCCAGCAGCCGAGGACAGGGGATTAATGAAAAACTGTTTTTT. Its translation: CASSRGQGINEKLFF.

The rearrangement links TRBV7-2 to TRBJ2-3; weak D call: TRBD2 (6 bases). Trimming shortened V by 4 bases and J by 3 bases, and 11 bases separated the two germline ends. Germline CDR1 reads SGHTA; CDR2 reads FQGNSA. This CDR3 contains 14 residues. This CDR3 reads CASSSGERTDTQYF. In DNA, the CDR3 is TGTGCCAGCAGCTCGGGGGAACGGACAGATACGCAGTATTTT.

The chain carries TRBV28 and TRBJ1-5; D is unresolved. The CDR3 covers 13 residues. V lost 5 bases and J lost 0, with 5 bases in between. In germline, CDR1 is MDHEN, CDR2 SYDVKM. The CDR3 here is CASSRDSNQPQHF. The CDR3, as DNA: TGTGCCAGCAGTCGAGATAGCAATCAGCCCCAGCATTTT.

This chain links TRBV9 with TRBJ2-3, with 8 bases that match TRBD1. Germline trimming cut 3 bases from V and 4 bases from J; bases unmatched to any gene: 7. The CDR3 contains 15 residues. From germline, CDR1 is SGDLS and CDR2 YYNGEE. CDR3 bases: TGTGCCAGCAGCGACAGGACAGGGAAGTCAGATACGCAGTATTTT. The encoded protein is CASSDRTGKSDTQYF.

The chain employs TRBV6-6 and TRBJ1-5; TRBD1 matches at 9 bases. CDR3 size: 13 residues. Germline assignment: CDR1 MNHNY and CDR2 SVGAGI (reference sequence). Unmatched junction bases numbered 7, after V lost 6 bases and J lost 10 bases. CDR3: CASSWDRVKPQHF. Here the CDR3 DNA reads TGTGCCAGCAGCTGGGACAGGGTGAAACCCCAGCATTTT.

This chain connects TRBV11-2 to TRBJ1-6; perhaps TRBD1 as D (6 bases). This CDR3 region has 15 residues. V was clipped by 5 bases and J by 6 bases, with 14 bases between them. Looked up from germline, CDR1 is SGHAT and CDR2 is FQNNGV. The CDR3 nucleotides are TGTGCCAGCAGCCAGGACAGCAGGGGTAATTCACCCCTCCACTTT. Encoded protein: CASSQDSRGNSPLHF.

This clone was counted between two and nine times. The chain is built from TRBV6-1 and TRBJ2-1; TRBD1 aligns across 8 bases. The CDR3 is made up of 15 amino acids. Losses at the gene ends were 2 bases for V and 6 bases for J; bases not matched to a gene: 6. Germline values: CDR1 MNHNS, CDR2 SASEGT. CDR3: CASSEFGTGSNEQFF. The CDR3 DNA is TGTGCCAGCAGTGAATTCGGGACAGGATCCAATGAGCAGTTCTTC.

This chain joins TRBV28 and TRBJ2-7; the match to TRBD2 covers 9 bases. V gave up 7 bases and J gave up 2 bases; unmatched junction bases: 3. The CDR3 has 13 amino acids. Germline CDR1 MDHEN, CDR2 SYDVKM. The CDR3 DNA sequence: TGTGCCAGCACCGCGGGAGGGGCCTACGAGCAGTACTTC. It is translated as CASTAGGAYEQYF.

The table lists this clone with a few counts. The chain links TRBV30 to TRBJ2-7, with D perhaps TRBD1 (6 bases). The V and J ends lost 0 bases and 2 bases respectively, with 14 bases between them. The CDR3 is 15 residues long. The V gene's germline CDR1 is GTSNPN and CDR2 SVGIG (reference sequence). In DNA form, the CDR3 reads TGTGCCTGGAGTGTACTGGGACACCCTACCTACGAGCAGTACTTC. Its translation is CAWSVLGHPTYEQYF. The full variable domain, in which reference TRBV30 and TRBJ2-7 provide the parts outside the CDR3, is SQTIHQWPATLVQPVGSPLSLECTVEGTSNPNLYWYRQAAGRGLQLLFYSVGIGQISSEVPQNLSASRPQDRQFILSSKKLLLSDSGFYLCAWSVLGHPTYEQYFGPGTRLTVT.

V is TRBV6-1 and J is TRBJ1-3; 7 nucleotides match TRBD1. The germline V gene encodes CDR1 MNHNS and CDR2 SASEGT. V lost 4 bases, J lost 0 bases, and 9 bases stayed unmatched. The CDR3 has 17 amino acids. Written as DNA, the CDR3 is TGTGCCAGCAGTGGAAGACAGGGATACCTCTCTGGAAACACCATATATTTT. Encoded protein: CASSGRQGYLSGNTIYF.

This clone was seen just once. The rearrangement links TRBV18 to TRBJ2-1; 7 bases agree with TRBD1. The CDR3 extends over 17 amino acids. CDR1 and CDR2 from the germline V gene are KGHSH and LQKENI. Trimming took 1 base from V and 7 from J; bases not matched to a gene: 13. CDR3 amino acids: CASSPLSGTLRGNEQFF. CDR3 DNA sequence: TGTGCCAGCTCACCACTTTCCGGGACACTCAGGGGGAATGAGCAGTTCTTC.

V gene TRBV5-1 combines with J gene TRBJ2-4; D possibly corresponds to TRBD2 (6 bases). Between the trimmed V and J ends, which lost 0 bases and 2 bases, there was a span of 15 bases. CDR3 length equals 17 residues. Germline V gene sequence: CDR1 SGHRS, CDR2 YFSETQ. CDR3: CASSLDSSGGTKNIQYF. CDR3 DNA: TGCGCCAGCAGCTTGGATAGTAGCGGAGGGACCAAAAACATTCAGTACTTC.

The chain recombines TRBV10-2 with TRBJ2-3, with 9 bases lining up with TRBD1. The CDR3 spans 16 residues. CDR1 and CDR2 from the germline V gene are WSHSY and SAAADI. Trimming at V came to 7 bases and at J to 5 bases, leaving 13 bases not matched to a gene. This chain's CDR3 is CASNPLTGGRLDTQYF. CDR3 DNA sequence: TGCGCCAGCAATCCACTAACAGGGGGCCGATTAGATACGCAGTATTTT.

This sequence joins TRBV7-2 and TRBJ2-5, with 15 bases matching TRBD2. There are 14 residues in the CDR3. Germline assignment: CDR1 SGHTA and CDR2 FQGNSA. After removal of 5 bases from V and 11 bases from J, the junction contained 6 bases not matched to a gene. The CDR3 region is CASSTGLAGGQQYF. DNA for the CDR3: TGTGCCAGCAGCACTGGACTAGCGGGAGGGCAACAGTACTTC. The complete variable domain, with remaining parts taken from reference TRBV7-2 and TRBJ2-5, reads GAGVSQSPSNKVTEKGKDVELRCDPISGHTALYWYRQSLGQGLEFLIYFQGNSAPDKSGLPSDRFSAERTGGSVSTLTIQRTQQEDSAVYLCASSTGLAGGQQYFGPGTRLLVL.

This clone was seen a handful of times. V usage is TRBV30 and J usage is TRBJ1-5; tentatively, D is TRBD1 (6 bases). Germline CDR1 GTSNPN, CDR2 SVGIG (reference sequence). Trimming took 4 bases from V and 6 from J, leaving 16 bases between them. This CDR3 comprises 14 residues. The CDR3 loop is CAWTDGQPGQPQHF. For the CDR3, the DNA is TGTGCCTGGACCGACGGACAGCCGGGTCAGCCCCAGCATTTT.

This clone has just one count. The chain joins TRBV10-2 to TRBJ1-6; 7 bases map to TRBD1. From germline, CDR1 is WSHSY and CDR2 SAAADI. The CDR3 has 13 amino acids. V dropped 4 bases and J dropped 8; count of bases not matched to a gene: 2. The CDR3 loop reads CASSVTGDSPLHF. The CDR3 DNA reads as TGCGCCAGCAGTGTAACAGGGGATTCACCCCTCCACTTT.

The rearrangement links TRBV5-1 to TRBJ2-4; 7 bases are a match to TRBD2. Germline V CDR1 and CDR2: SGHRS, YFSETQ. This CDR3 is built from 14 residues. V shed 2 bases, J shed 8 bases, and the junction held 7 bases outside the gene matches. The CDR3 DNA follows: TGCGCCAGCAGCTTTGGCGGGAGAGAAGACATTCAGTACTTC. Its translation: CASSFGGREDIQYF.

The J gene is TRBJ2-2, the V gene TRBV18; D is possibly TRBD2 (6 bases). V was cut by 3 bases and J by 4 bases, with 24 bases left in between. Germline V gene data show CDR1 as KGHSH and CDR2 as LQKENI. This CDR3 has 19 amino acids. CDR3 in amino acids: CASSPQDTRGLKFTGELFF. The CDR3 bases are TGTGCCAGCTCACCCCAGGATACGCGGGGATTAAAATTCACCGGGGAGCTGTTTTTT.

The V gene is TRBV7-6, the J gene TRBJ2-5, with a weak D call TRBD1 (6 bases). Germline CDR1 reads SGHVS; CDR2 reads FNYEAQ. The V gene lost 5 bases and the J gene lost 0 bases, with 13 bases spanning the gap. The CDR3 is made up of 15 amino acids. CDR3 sequence (DNA): TGTGCCAGCAGCCCCGGACAGATATACCAAGAGACCCAGTACTTC. This sequence encodes CASSPGQIYQETQYF.

There are a few counts of this clone. The rearrangement joins TRBV11-2 to TRBJ1-1; D perhaps matches TRBD1 (5 bases). This CDR3 contains 17 residues. Germline CDR1 reads SGHAT; CDR2 reads FQNNGV. V gave up 1 base and J gave up 0 bases, with 15 bases separating them. The CDR3 loop reads CASSLVMTDSMNTEAFF. DNA for the CDR3: TGTGCCAGCAGCTTAGTGATGACAGACAGTATGAACACTGAAGCTTTCTTT.

The chain is built from TRBV11-2 and TRBJ1-1; tentatively, D is TRBD1 (5 bases). This CDR3 has 13 amino acids. Germline CDR1 is SGHAT and CDR2 is FQNNGV. DNA for the CDR3: TGTGCTTGGGGGGAGGGGCGGAACACTGAAGCTTTCTTT. Its translation: CAWGEGRNTEAFF.

V is TRBV19 and J is TRBJ2-1; 7 nucleotides line up with TRBD2. This CDR3 is built from 15 residues. The J segment lost 5 bases and the V segment lost 5 bases, leaving 9 bases of the junction unmatched. Germline V gene lookup returns CDR1 LNHDA and CDR2 SQIVND (reference sequence). The CDR3 spells CASSHSTSSNNEQFF. CDR3 nucleotide sequence: TGTGCCAGTAGTCACTCGACTAGCTCTAACAATGAGCAGTTCTTC.

J is TRBJ2-7 and V is TRBV19; D possibly corresponds to TRBD2 (6 bases). V lost 4 bases, J lost 9 bases, and 19 bases lay in between. Germline V gene lookup returns CDR1 LNHDA and CDR2 SQIVND (reference sequence). This CDR3 contains 14 residues. The DNA for the CDR3 is TGTGCCAGTAGTACTCCCGGACGGACTAACGGGCAGTACTTC. Protein product: CASSTPGRTNGQYF.

This chain links TRBV2 with TRBJ1-2; possible D gene TRBD1, 6 bases. V dropped 10 bases and J dropped 0 bases, with 15 bases sitting between them. CDR3 length: 14 amino acids. The germline V gene has CDR1 SNHLY and CDR2 FYNNEI. The DNA of the CDR3 is TGTGCCACCCTTGTCAGGGGTGCTAACTATGGCTACACCTTC. Translated: CATLVRGANYGYTF.

The chain carries TRBV7-9 and TRBJ1-1, with 7 bases identical to TRBD1. The V gene end was trimmed by 5 bases and the J gene end by 10 bases; junction bases not matched to a gene: 13. The CDR3 contains 14 residues. Germline assignment: CDR1 SEHNR and CDR2 FQNEAQ (reference sequence). CDR3 amino acids: CASSPNRQGSRAFF. The CDR3 DNA reads TGTGCCAGCAGCCCCAACCGACAGGGCTCTAGAGCTTTCTTT.

This clone was counted between two and nine times. The J gene is TRBJ2-5, the V gene TRBV7-2, with a possible D match to TRBD2 (7 bases). This CDR3 region has 16 residues. CDR1 is SGHTA and CDR2 is FQGNSA in the germline V gene. Between the trimmed V and J ends, which lost 1 base and 5 bases, there was a span of 17 bases. Written as DNA, the CDR3 is TGTGCCAGCAGCTTAGTGGGAGGGGGGGTTTTTGAGACCCAGTACTTC. Translated: CASSLVGGGVFETQYF.

This clone occurred once. The V and J genes are TRBV6-5 and TRBJ2-7, with D perhaps matching TRBD1 (6 bases). The CDR3 runs 13 residues. Germline CDR1 is MNHEY and CDR2 is SVGAGI. Trimming cost V 10 bases and J 2 bases, with 15 bases left between them. CDR3 DNA sequence: TGTGCCACCCAAACCAACAGGGCCTACGAGCAGTACTTC. It is translated as CATQTNRAYEQYF.

The CDR3 DNA reads as TGTGCCAGCAGTTTAGGCGCAGTCAGGGATTCACCCCTCCACTTT. This sequence encodes CASSLGAVRDSPLHF. The rearrangement joins TRBV28 to TRBJ1-6, with D possibly being TRBD1 (5 bases). The CDR3 runs 15 residues. V was trimmed by 2 bases and J by 8 bases, leaving 13 bases between them. Germline assignment: CDR1 MDHEN and CDR2 SYDVKM.

The chain couples TRBV27 to TRBJ2-2, with D tentatively TRBD2 (5 bases). V was clipped by 2 bases and J by 1 base, with 11 bases between them. The CDR3 length is 16 residues. Germline V lookup: CDR1 MNHEY, CDR2 SMNVEV (reference sequence). The CDR3, as DNA: TGTGCCAGCAGTTTAGAGGGTCCCAAGAACACCGGGGAGCTGTTTTTT. This sequence encodes CASSLEGPKNTGELFF.

This chain links TRBV7-2 with TRBJ2-1, with 11 bases fitting TRBD2. The J segment lost 4 bases and the V segment lost 5 bases, leaving 4 bases of the junction unmatched. Germline loops: CDR1 SGHTA, CDR2 FQGNSA. The CDR3 has 15 residues. The CDR3 nucleotides are TGTGCCAGCAGCCTTAGCGGGGGGGTTTACAATGAGCAGTTCTTC. Translation: CASSLSGGVYNEQFF.